This T cell receptor (beta chain) is drawn from a study of beta chain features in type 1 diabetes. Study-level information: Comparable age, gender and cell yields were observed in patients relative to healthy donors.

Markers CD45RO/CCR7/CD25/CD127/CD95/CD27 served to sort CD4+ naive, central memory, regulatory and stem cell-like memory cells. General observations from the study: Shortening that was moderate but significant affected the TCRB CDR3s of Type 1 diabetes patients in all four CD4+ subsets. With patients and controls alike, PCR might favor shorter templates to an equal degree.

CDR3 length: 12 residues. Germline V gives CDR1 MDHEN, CDR2 SYDVKM. V lost 10 bases and J 3 bases, leaving 10 bases between the germline ends. The authors reverse transcribed all of the isolated RNA, so sequencing captured expressed TCRB transcripts. Sequencing used immunoSEQ multiplex PCR; TCRdb keeps in-frame clones, though not all of them. The sample includes 200,000 to 300,000 clones, just over 20% seen only once; the top ten take 0.028%. This clone was seen a handful of times. The antigen is not known. Sequenced input: naive CD4+ T cells from blood. This rearrangement joins TRBV28 to TRBJ1-5, with D perhaps matching TRBD1 (5 bases). The sequence came from a woman between 40 and 50 years old with type 1 diabetes. CDR3: CATLDNNQPQHF. The CDR3 DNA sequence: TGTGCCACCCTGGACAACAATCAGCCCCAGCATTTT. The variable domain in full, completed from reference TRBV28 and TRBJ1-5, reads DVKVTQSSRYLVKRTGEKVFLECVQDMDHENMFWYRQDPGLGLRLIYFSYDVKMKEKGDIPEGYSVSREKKERFSLILESASTNQTSMYLCATLDNNQPQHFGDGTRLSIL.